This entry describes one T cell receptor (beta chain). The antigen is not known. These data are taken from a study of cytomegalovirus exposure and HLA in healthy donors. Study-level results: Across all donors, roughly uniform sequencing depth was an assumption of the presence/absence analyses. Using the classifier, cytomegalovirus status was reportedly diagnosed with high specificity and sensitivity.

Donors were nominally healthy when sampled, though unrecorded immune exposures were likely. The junction had 9 bases not matched to a gene; V was cut back by 5 bases and J by 2 bases. Germline lookup yields CDR1 SQVTM and CDR2 ANQGSEA. This CDR3 has 14 amino acids. The PCR contained 60 Vbeta and 13 Jbeta primers. Assay: immunoSEQ multiplex PCR; the TCRdb copy retains only in-frame clones and omits some. Of roughly 80,000 clones listed, 81% are singletons. The sequenced material came from PBMCs. This rearrangement joins TRBV29-1 to TRBJ2-7; 7 bases map to TRBD1. The sequence came from a woman aged 25-40 years in good health and CMV-seronegative. The chain's CDR3 is CSVSLTGVAYEQYF. The CDR3 coding sequence is TGCAGCGTTTCCCTTACAGGGGTCGCCTACGAGCAGTACTTC.